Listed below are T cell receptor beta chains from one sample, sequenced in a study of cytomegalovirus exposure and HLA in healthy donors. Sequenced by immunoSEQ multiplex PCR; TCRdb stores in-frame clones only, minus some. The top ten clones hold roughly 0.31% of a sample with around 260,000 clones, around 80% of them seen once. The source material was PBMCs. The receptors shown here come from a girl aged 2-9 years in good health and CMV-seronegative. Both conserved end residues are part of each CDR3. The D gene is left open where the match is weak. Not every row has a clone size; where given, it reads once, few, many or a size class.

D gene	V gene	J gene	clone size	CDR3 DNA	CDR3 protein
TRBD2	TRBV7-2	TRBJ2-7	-	TGTGCCAGCAGCTTAGACGGACTAGCGGAAGTTTACGAGCAGTACTTC	CASSLDGLAEVYEQYF
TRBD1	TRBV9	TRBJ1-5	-	TGTGCCAGCAGCGTAGGGACAGGGGTAGGTCAGCCCCAGCATTTT	CASSVGTGVGQPQHF
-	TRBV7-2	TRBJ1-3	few	TGTGCCAGCAGCTCGCGGGGGGGAACTGGAAACACCATATATTTT	CASSSRGGTGNTIYF
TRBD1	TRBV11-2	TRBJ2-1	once	TGTGCCAGCAGCTTAGTTTGGGTGACAGGGGGCAATGAGCAGTTCTTC	CASSLVWVTGGNEQFF
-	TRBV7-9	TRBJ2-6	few	TGTGCCAGCAGCTTAGACAGGGCGTGGGGGGCCAACGTCCTGACTTTC	CASSLDRAWGANVLTF
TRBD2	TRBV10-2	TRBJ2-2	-	TGCGCCAGCAGTGAGTCGAGCGGGGGGGCCACCGGGGAGCTGTTTTTT	CASSESSGGATGELFF
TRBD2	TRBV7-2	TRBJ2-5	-	TGTGCCAGCAGCTCACGCCTCTGGCGGGGGGGCAGGGAGACCCAGTACTTC	CASSSRLWRGGRETQYF
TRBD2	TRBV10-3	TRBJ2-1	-	TGTGCCATCGCCCCCGCGGGAGTTGGCAATGAGCAGTTCTTC	CAIAPAGVGNEQFF
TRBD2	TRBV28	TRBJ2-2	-	TGTGCCAGCAGTTTCGCGGGGGTCTATCTCACCGGGGAGCTGTTTTTT	CASSFAGVYLTGELFF
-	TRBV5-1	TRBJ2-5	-	TGCGCCAGCAGCCCCCAACAGGGCCTGCCTGGGGAGACCCAGTACTTC	CASSPQQGLPGETQYF
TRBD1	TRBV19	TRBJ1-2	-	TGTGCCAGTAGGGCCGGACAGGGGAACTATGGCTACACCTTC	CASRAGQGNYGYTF
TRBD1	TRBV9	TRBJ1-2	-	TGTGCCAGCACTACTCCGCGGACAGGGAGCAACTATGGCTACACCTTC	CASTTPRTGSNYGYTF
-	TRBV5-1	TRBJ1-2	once	TGCGCCAGCAGGCCTGCCGGGGATATATACGGCTACACCTTC	CASRPAGDIYGYTF
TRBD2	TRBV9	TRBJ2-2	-	TGTGCCAGCAGCCCCGGGGGACTAGCGGCCGGGGAGCTGTTTTTT	CASSPGGLAAGELFF
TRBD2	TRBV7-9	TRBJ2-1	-	TGTGCCAGCAGCTTCAGCGGGAGAAAGGTAAATGAGCAGTTCTTC	CASSFSGRKVNEQFF
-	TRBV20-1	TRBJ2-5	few	TGCAGTGCGTCCTCAGAGACCCAGTACTTC	CSASSETQYF
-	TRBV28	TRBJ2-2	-	TGTGCCAGCAAACCGCCCAGGGCGCACACCGGGGAGCTGTTTTTT	CASKPPRAHTGELFF
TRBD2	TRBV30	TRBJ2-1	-	TGTGCCTGGAGTTTCGGGGGGGTCTATGAGCAGTTCTTC	CAWSFGGVYEQFF
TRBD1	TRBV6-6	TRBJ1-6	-	TGTGCCAGCAGCGCCGGAGGGGGCAATTCACCCCTCCACTTT	CASSAGGGNSPLHF
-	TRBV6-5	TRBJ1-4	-	TGTGCCAGTAGGGGCGAGAATGAAAAACTGTTTTTT	CASRGENEKLFF
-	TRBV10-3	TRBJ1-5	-	TGTGCCATCAGTGAGTCGGCGTGGAGGCAGCCCCAGCATTTT	CAISESAWRQPQHF
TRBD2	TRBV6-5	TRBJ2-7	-	TGTGCCAGCAGTTACTCGAGCGGGAAAGGGAACTACGAGCAGTACTTC	CASSYSSGKGNYEQYF
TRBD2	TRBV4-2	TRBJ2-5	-	TGTGCCAGCAGCCAAGATCGTAGCGGGGGGGCCCAGACCCAGTACTTC	CASSQDRSGGAQTQYF
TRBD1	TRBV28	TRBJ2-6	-	TGTGCCGTGAGGGACAGGGGTGGTTCTGGGGCCAACGTCCTGACTTTC	CAVRDRGGSGANVLTF
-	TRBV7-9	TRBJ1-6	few	TGTGCCAGCAGCGGCATACAGGGAGATAATTCACCCCTCCACTTT	CASSGIQGDNSPLHF
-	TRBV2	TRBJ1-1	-	TGTGCCAGCCGGGGGGGCGGAACGAACACTGAAGCTTTCTTT	CASRGGGTNTEAFF